This TCR beta chain appears in the sequencing data of a study of identical twins. Donors uniformly comprised healthy Caucasians. The CDR3 is 14 amino acids. One entry per CDR3 protein results from TCRdb running MiXCR on the 5' RACE reads. The table has around 1.7 million distinct CDR3 sequences, around 29% seen once. The receptor was isolated from a newborn girl in good health. The chain carries TRBV21-1 and TRBJ1-4; TRBD1, the table's D call, was not compared with the DNA. TRBV21-1 has pseudogene status. The sequenced sample consisted of cord blood. The CDR3 sequence: CASSTDREDENLFF. The CDR3 DNA follows: TGTGCCAGCAGCACGGACAGGGAGGATGAAAATCTGTTTTTT.